What follows describes a single TCR beta chain. As yet, its antigen is unknown. CDR3 length: 14 residues. Germline assignment: CDR1 SQVTM and CDR2 ANQGSEA. The V and J ends lost 6 bases and 3 bases respectively, with 15 bases between them. The record originates from a study of post-analysis software for immune sequencing data. Study context: The study covered relapsing-remitting, secondary progressive and progressive-relapsing courses of multiple sclerosis.

Study results and caveats: When patients were compared with controls, 4 or 5 TRBV segments were more frequent, TRBV5-6, TRBV5-1 and TRBV20-1 among them.

cDNA libraries of TCR beta carried unique molecular identifiers. Via MiXCR, TCRdb re-called the PCR reads, giving one row per CDR3 protein. The sample lists hundreds of thousands of distinct CDR3 sequences, approximately 59% occurring once. The receptor's source is a girl aged 2 to 9 with multiple sclerosis. Material for sequencing was blood. The chain recombines TRBV29-1 with TRBJ2-1, with D maybe TRBD2 (6 bases). CDR3 residues: CSVRRDGGYNEQFF. The CDR3 DNA sequence: TGCAGCGTAAGGAGGGACGGCGGCTACAATGAGCAGTTCTTC.